This TCR beta chain is drawn from a study of beta chain features in type 1 diabetes. Study results and limitations: When Type 1 diabetes patients were examined, their TCRB CDR3s proved moderately but significantly shorter in all four CD4+ subsets. In the patient group, naive, central memory and Treg TCRB repertoires seemed more alike than in the healthy donor group.

Based on CD45RO/CCR7/CD25/CD127/CD95/CD27, CD4+ regulatory, stem cell-like memory, naive and central memory cells were sorted. Per the germline V gene, CDR1 is LNHDA and CDR2 is SQIVND (reference sequence). The CDR3 loop spans 14 amino acids. Trimming took off 3 bases at V and 2 bases at J, with 11 bases between the two ends. A remark on this clone: Its antigen is not known.

Expressed TCRB transcripts got sequenced, as all isolated RNA was reverse transcribed. Sequencing was performed with immunoSEQ multiplex PCR; in TCRdb, only in-frame clones are kept and a portion is missing. The sample shows 900,000 or so clones, 15% to 20% of them seen only once. The TCR sequence derives from a young woman in good health. The chain recombines TRBV19 with TRBJ2-7; tentatively, D is TRBD1 (7 bases). Source material: naive CD4+ T cells from blood. CDR3 amino acids: CASSIGGQTYEQYF. DNA of the CDR3: TGTGCCAGTAGTATCGGGGGACAGACCTACGAGCAGTACTTC.